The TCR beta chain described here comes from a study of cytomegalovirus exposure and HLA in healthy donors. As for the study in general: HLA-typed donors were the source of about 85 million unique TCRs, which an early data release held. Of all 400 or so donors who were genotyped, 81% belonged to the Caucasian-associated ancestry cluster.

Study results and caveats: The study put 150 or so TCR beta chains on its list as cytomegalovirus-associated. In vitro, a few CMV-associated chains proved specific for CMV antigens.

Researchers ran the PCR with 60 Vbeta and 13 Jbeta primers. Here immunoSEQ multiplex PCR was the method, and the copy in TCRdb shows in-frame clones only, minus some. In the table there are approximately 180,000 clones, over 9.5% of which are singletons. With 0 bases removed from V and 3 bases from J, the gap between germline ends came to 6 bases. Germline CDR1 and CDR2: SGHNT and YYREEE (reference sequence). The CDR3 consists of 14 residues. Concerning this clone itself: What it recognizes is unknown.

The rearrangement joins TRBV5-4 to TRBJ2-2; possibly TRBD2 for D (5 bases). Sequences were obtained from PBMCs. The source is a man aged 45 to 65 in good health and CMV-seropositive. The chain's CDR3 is CASSLDGDTGELFF. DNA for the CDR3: TGTGCCAGCAGCTTGGACGGGGACACCGGGGAGCTGTTTTTT.